Listed below are T cell receptor beta chains from one sample, sequenced in a study of T cells after yellow fever vaccination. TCRdb passed the 5' RACE reads through MiXCR, listing each CDR3 protein once. The repertoire consists of 500,000 to 550,000 distinct CDR3 sequences, with just over 20% occurring once and the leading ten covering 15% to 20%. The sample here was PBMCs, taken approximately 22 days after the first yellow fever vaccination. These receptors were collected from a man between 18 and 29 years old who received the YFV17D yellow fever vaccine. CDR3s include the opening cysteine and the closing phenylalanine or tryptophan. Fields, in order: V gene, J gene, clone size, D gene, CDR3 protein, CDR3 DNA. D genes are given only for firm matches. Not all rows give a size; the values are once, few, many and, for expanded clones, a class.

TRBV7-2	TRBJ2-3	few	-	CASSLSGQTDTQYF	TGTGCCAGCAGCTTGTCTGGACAGACAGATACGCAGTATTTT
TRBV19	TRBJ2-3	-	-	CASSIWGKGTDTQYF	TGTGCCAGTAGTATTTGGGGGAAGGGCACAGATACGCAGTATTTT
TRBV6-2/TRBV6-3	TRBJ2-1	-	TRBD2	CASTVWGGRYNEQFF	TGTGCCAGCACCGTTTGGGGGGGAAGATACAATGAGCAGTTCTTC
TRBV7-2	TRBJ2-1	once	-	CASSLELVVNNEQFF	TGTGCCAGCAGCTTAGAGCTCGTGGTGAACAATGAGCAGTTCTTC
TRBV12-3/TRBV12-4	TRBJ2-3	-	-	CASSLAAGANADTQYF	TGTGCCAGCAGTTTAGCAGCAGGGGCTAACGCAGATACGCAGTATTTT
TRBV12-5	TRBJ2-7	-	-	CASFGRGGYEQYF	TGTGCTAGTTTCGGCCGGGGAGGATACGAGCAGTACTTC
TRBV20-1	TRBJ2-3	-	-	CSAPRMVRADTQYF	TGCAGTGCTCCCCGGATGGTTCGCGCAGATACGCAGTATTTT
TRBV20-1	TRBJ2-4	many	-	CSATALAKNIQYF	TGCAGTGCTACGGCGCTAGCCAAAAACATTCAGTACTTC
TRBV29-1	TRBJ2-2	few	TRBD1	CSVEGQDPGELFF	TGCAGCGTTGAGGGACAGGATCCCGGGGAGCTGTTTTTT
TRBV7-6	TRBJ2-1	-	-	CASSFLGLSSYNEQFF	TGTGCCAGCAGCTTTCTGGGGTTGAGCTCCTACAATGAGCAGTTCTTC
TRBV7-6	TRBJ1-6	few	-	CASSLETGRESLHF	TGTGCCAGCAGCTTAGAGACAGGCCGGGAGTCCCTCCACTTT
TRBV18	TRBJ1-5	-	-	CASSTASNQPQHF	TGTGCCAGCTCCACAGCGAGCAATCAGCCCCAGCATTTT
TRBV20-1	TRBJ2-3	-	TRBD2	CSARELAGGLSDTQYF	TGCAGTGCTAGAGAACTAGCGGGGGGGCTCTCAGATACGCAGTATTTT
TRBV5-6	TRBJ2-3	-	-	CASSWEADTQYF	TGTGCCAGCAGCTGGGAGGCAGATACGCAGTATTTT
TRBV5-1	TRBJ1-1	few	-	CASSPRTGTSWNTEAFF	TGCGCCAGCAGCCCAAGAACAGGGACGTCGTGGAACACTGAAGCTTTCTTT
TRBV11-2	TRBJ2-4	-	-	CASSEALAKNIQYF	TGTGCCAGCAGCGAAGCCCTAGCCAAAAACATTCAGTACTTC
TRBV12-3/TRBV12-4	TRBJ1-4	few	-	CASSGGGRLFF	TGTGCCAGCAGTGGCGGTGGTAGACTGTTTTTT
TRBV7-9	TRBJ2-3	few	TRBD1	CASSPYGQGSTDTQYF	TGTGCCAGCAGCCCCTACGGACAGGGTAGCACAGATACGCAGTATTTT
TRBV7-9	TRBJ1-1	-	TRBD1	CASSPRDRGNENTEAFF	TGTGCCAGCAGCCCCCGGGACAGGGGTAACGAGAACACTGAAGCTTTCTTT
TRBV7-2	TRBJ2-5	-	-	CASSLFGGAGETQYF	TGTGCCAGCAGCTTATTCGGGGGAGCGGGAGAGACCCAGTACTTC
TRBV5-6	TRBJ1-1	-	-	CASSFTEGTEAFF	TGTGCCAGCAGCTTTACGGAGGGCACTGAAGCTTTCTTT
TRBV27	TRBJ2-1	few	TRBD2	CASSSSGLAVYNEQFF	TGTGCCAGCAGTTCATCAGGACTAGCAGTCTACAATGAGCAGTTCTTC